This entry is about one TCR beta chain. The antigen is not known. This specimen comes from a study of CD8 T cells in Susac syndrome. Study-level points and caveats: CD8+ clonal expansion in Susac peaked in TEMRA cells and active patients. The study identified around sixteen and five Susac-specific public clones in total CD8+ and CD8+ TEMRA repertoires.

The RNA input was 0.5 to 1 ug, and it was reverse transcribed with random hexamers. TCRdb redid the calling of the immunoSEQ multiplex PCR reads with MiXCR, one entry per CDR3 protein. The sample gives approximately 79,000 distinct CDR3 sequences, about 94% of which show up once; 0.35% to 0.55% is in the top ten. The germline gives CDR1 MNHEY, CDR2 SMNVEV (reference sequence). V was clipped by 4 bases and J by 4 bases; unmatched bases: 3. This CDR3 has 14 amino acids. The chain combines TRBV27 with TRBJ1-5, with TRBD1 identical over 8 bases. This sequence originates from a human donor with Susac syndrome. Specimen: CD8+ T cells from PBMCs. The CDR3: CASSSWTGNQPQHF. The CDR3 DNA sequence: TGTGCCAGCAGTTCCTGGACAGGGAATCAGCCCCAGCATTTT.